One sample yielded the 27 T cell receptor beta chains listed below, sequenced in a study of tumor and adjacent non-tumor tissue in lung cancer. No cell sorting was done before RNA was extracted from the tissue. More than 3 cm separated this lung sample from the edge of the tumor. A modified ARM-PCR protocol with three rounds of nested PCR amplified TCRbeta. TCRdb independently ran MiXCR on the multiplex PCR reads; one entry per CDR3 protein. The top ten clones hold under 40% of a sample with tens of thousands of distinct CDR3 sequences, less than 85% of them seen once. Sequencing input: distant non-tumor lung tissue. Receptors were obtained from a man aged 70 or older with non-small cell lung cancer.

With respect to this clonotype: With a much larger clone just one base away, this may be a read error. The rearrangement links TRBV4-1 to TRBJ1-2, with 9 bases lining up with TRBD1. From germline, CDR1 is MGHRA and CDR2 YSYEKL. This CDR3 contains 16 residues. The CDR3 here is CASSQENRGRNYGYAF. The CDR3 DNA reads as TGCGCCAGCAGCCAAGAAAACAGGGGGCGCAACTATGGCTACGCCTTC.

This clonotype was counted once. The V and J genes are TRBV6-5 and TRBJ2-1; TRBD2 aligns across 8 bases. CDR1 is MNHEY, CDR2 SVGAGI, per germline. The junction had 8 bases not matched to a gene; V was cut back by 6 bases and J by 13 bases. This CDR3 has 12 residues. CDR3 in DNA: TGTGCCAGCAGATTAGCTCGGGGGGGACAGTTCTTC. Amino acid sequence: CASRLARGGQFF.

Worth noting for this clonotype: One end of the junction does not line up with germline, which may come from a read error. V usage is TRBV6-6 and J usage is TRBJ1-2; D call uncertain. Germline loops: CDR1 MNHNY, CDR2 SVGAGI (reference sequence). This CDR3 contains 11 residues. CDR3 in DNA: TGTGCCACCACGAAGCTTTTTGGCTACACATTC. Translated, it gives CATTKLFGYTF.

Regarding this clonotype: This may stem from a read error, because a much larger clone lies one nucleotide away. The chain recombines TRBV29-1 with TRBJ2-5; 14 bases align to TRBD2. Germline V CDR1 and CDR2: SQVTM, ANQGSEA. The junction had 19 bases not matched to a gene; V was cut back by 2 bases and J by 11 bases. This CDR3 spans 18 amino acids. The CDR3 protein is CSVELYWTSGGKQEKQYF. In DNA, the CDR3 is TGCAGCGTTGAATTATATTGGACTAGCGGGGGGAAACAAGAGAAACAGTACTTC.

Of note for this clonotype: The junction shows a germline mismatch at one end, possibly a read error. The chain combines TRBV10-2 with TRBJ2-2, with D maybe TRBD1 (6 bases). The CDR3 has 14 amino acids. CDR1 is WSHSY and CDR2 is SAAADI in the germline V gene. CDR3 amino acids: CASKRDTNTGEPFF. In DNA, the CDR3 is TGCGCGAGCAAGAGGGACACTAACACCGGGGAACCGTTTTTT.

The CDR3 protein is CASSYLTEDFF. CDR3 nucleotides: TGTGCCAGCAGTTACTTGACTGAAGACTTCTTT. The chain couples TRBV6-6 to TRBJ1-1; no firm D call. The CDR3 totals 11 residues. Trimming removed 1 base at V and 14 bases at J, with 11 bases between. Germline CDR1 MNHNY, CDR2 SVGAGI (reference sequence).

The chain couples TRBV6-2 or TRBV6-3 to TRBJ1-1; D might be TRBD1 (5 bases). CDR3 size: 15 residues. V was trimmed by 10 bases and J by 8 bases, leaving 26 bases between them. Germline CDR1 is MNHEY and CDR2 is SVGEGT. CDR3 protein: CATQPFVGPRREAFF. DNA for the CDR3: TGTGCCACCCAACCTTTTGTGGGACCAAGAAGAGAAGCTTTCTTT.

This chain uses TRBV20-1 with TRBJ1-1; tentative D call: TRBD1 (5 bases). The V gene's germline CDR1 is DFQATT and CDR2 SNEGSKA (reference sequence). This CDR3 comprises 12 residues. Trimming pared 2 bases from V and 5 bases from J, leaving 9 bases between. CDR3 loop: CSARREGTEAFF. The CDR3 region has the DNA TGCAGTGCTAGACGGGAGGGGACTGAAGCTTTCTTT.

Comments on this clonotype: A clone one base away is much larger, so this may be a read error. The missing conserved phenylalanine or tryptophan at the end of this CDR3 makes a read error likely. The chain has TRBV6-6 and TRBJ1-4; the match to TRBD1 covers 10 bases. Germline V gene data show CDR1 as MNHNY and CDR2 as SVGAGI (reference sequence). The CDR3 is 14 amino acids. The junction had 5 bases not matched to a gene; V was cut back by 9 bases and J by 4 bases. The chain's CDR3 is CASTWTGGNEKLFS. Written as DNA, the CDR3 is TGTGCCAGTACTTGGACAGGGGGTAATGAAAAACTGTTTTCT.

Turning to this clonotype: Relative to the germline gene, one junction end is altered; a read error may explain this. The V and J genes are TRBV11-3 and TRBJ2-3; no firm D call. The germline V gene encodes CDR1 SGHNT and CDR2 YENEEA. The CDR3 runs to 15 residues. The CDR3 region has the DNA TGTGCCAGCACCCGTCGGGTAGTATGCACAGATACGCATTATTTT. Encoded protein: CASTRRVVCTDTHYF. The variable domain in full, completed from reference TRBV11-3 and TRBJ2-3, reads EAGVVQSPRYKIIEKKQPVAFWCNPISGHNTLYWYLQNLGQGPELLIRYENEEAVDDSQLPKDRFSAERLKGVDSTLKIQPAELGDSAVYLCASTRRVVCTDTHYFGPGTRLTVL.

About this clonotype: One end of the junction is discordant with germline, which a read error may explain. This rearrangement joins TRBV29-1 to TRBJ2-5; D not resolved. CDR1 SQVTM and CDR2 ANQGSEA come from the germline V gene. This CDR3 spans 16 amino acids. The CDR3 DNA follows: TGCAGCGCCAAGCACTACCTCCAGACGGGTCAAGAGACCCAGTACTTT. Its translation is CSAKHYLQTGQETQYF.

This clonotype was observed a few times. The chain carries TRBV11-1 and TRBJ2-1, with 9 bases that match TRBD2. The germline V gene has CDR1 SGHAT and CDR2 FQDESV (reference sequence). This CDR3 region has 14 residues. The CDR3 bases are TGTGCTAACAGCTTAGCGGGGGCCTACAATGAGCAGTTCTTC. It yields the protein CANSLAGAYNEQFF.

Details on this clonotype: A junction boundary mismatches the germline segment, possibly from a read error. The chain is built from TRBV4-2 and TRBJ1-5; D perhaps matches TRBD1 (6 bases). CDR1 and CDR2 from the germline V gene are LGHNA and YNFKEQ. The length of the CDR3 is 16 residues. CDR3 amino acids: CASSPQRTAAAQPHHF. The CDR3 bases are TGTGCCAGCAGCCCTCAAAGGACAGCCGCGGCTCAGCCCCACCATTTT.

Of note for this clonotype: A junction end diverges from the germline sequence, so it may reflect a read error. The rearrangement joins TRBV29-1 to TRBJ2-7; a weak D match, TRBD2 (6 bases). Germline CDR1 is SQVTM and CDR2 is ANQGSEA. This CDR3 comprises 14 residues. As DNA, the CDR3 is TGCAGCGTTGTAAGGGCGGGACTGACCTATGAGCAGTACTTC. This translates into CSVVRAGLTYEQYF.

A word on this clonotype: The junction and the germline gene differ at one end; a read error may be behind it. The V gene is TRBV11-2, the J gene TRBJ2-1; TRBD1 might be the D (5 bases). Germline-derived CDR1 and CDR2 are SGHAT and FQNNGV. The CDR3 runs to 18 residues. Written as DNA, the CDR3 is TGTACCAGAAGCTTAGAACGTCTGGGGCGGACCTCCTACAATGAGCAGTTCTTC. Translating gives CTRSLERLGRTSYNEQFF.

This clonotype was found many times. The chain links TRBV28 to TRBJ1-1, with 7 nucleotides matching TRBD1. The junction had 21 bases not matched to a gene; V was cut back by 10 bases and J by 10 bases. Germline-derived CDR1 and CDR2 are MDHEN and SYDVKM. The CDR3 spans 15 residues. For the CDR3, the DNA is TGTGCCACCTCAATCCCGGACAAACAGAGACAGGGAGCTTTCTTT. Translated: CATSIPDKQRQGAFF. Filled out from reference TRBV28 and TRBJ1-1, the complete variable domain reads DVKVTQSSRYLVKRTGEKVFLECVQDMDHENMFWYRQDPGLGLRLIYFSYDVKMKEKGDIPEGYSVSREKKERFSLILESASTNQTSMYLCATSIPDKQRQGAFFGQGTRLTVV.

The J gene is TRBJ1-1, the V gene TRBV4-1, with D possibly being TRBD1 (5 bases). CDR1 and CDR2 from the germline V gene are MGHRA and YSYEKL. V was cut by 6 bases and J by 6 bases, with 23 bases left in between. The CDR3 runs to 16 residues. DNA for the CDR3: TGCGCCAGCAGTCAGGCCCTGGGACGATTGGGCGCTGAAGCTTTCTTT. This sequence encodes CASSQALGRLGAEAFF.

Turning to this clonotype: The final CDR3 position lacks the conserved phenylalanine or tryptophan, pointing to a likely read error. The J gene is TRBJ2-1, the V gene TRBV29-1; D gene ambiguous. Germline V lookup: CDR1 SQVTM, CDR2 ANQGSEA. This CDR3 is built from 10 residues. CDR3 residues: CRNGHHEQFL. The CDR3 region has the DNA TGCCGCAATGGGCACCATGAGCAGTTCTTA.

In this sample, this clonotype turned up a few times. A much larger clonotype is one base distant, so this may be a read error. The V and J genes are TRBV29-1 and TRBJ1-2; unclear D gene. The CDR3 has 11 amino acids. Trimming took off 4 bases at V and 4 bases at J, with 7 bases between the two ends. Germline CDR1 is SQVTM and CDR2 is ANQGSEA. This CDR3 reads CSVVAAYGYTF. As DNA, the CDR3 is TGCAGCGTTGTTGCAGCCTATGGCTACACCTTC.

Notes on this clonotype: Germline and junction disagree at one end, which may indicate a read error. The chain employs TRBV4-1 and TRBJ1-1, with D uncertain. Germline lookup yields CDR1 MGHRA and CDR2 YSYEKL. The CDR3 contains 15 residues. The CDR3 DNA reads TGCGCCAGCAGCCAAGGACATGGCTGGAACACTGATGCTTTCTTT. Its protein is CASSQGHGWNTDAFF.

Comment on this clonotype: It may be a read error: a sequence one base away is much more abundant. It is likely a read error, because the conserved phenylalanine at the end of the CDR3 is missing. CDR3 nucleotide sequence: TGCAGTGCTAGAGATATCGGGGGGTTTTACAATGAGCAGTTCTCC. Translated, it gives CSARDIGGFYNEQFS. This sequence joins TRBV20-1 and TRBJ2-1, with TRBD2 identical over 7 bases. Germline CDR1 is DFQATT and CDR2 is SNEGSKA (reference sequence). The CDR3 has 15 amino acids. V lost 0 bases to trimming and J lost 4 bases; unmatched junction nucleotides: 6.

Points on this clonotype: One end of the junction varies from germline; a read error may be responsible. CDR3 DNA: TGCAGCGTTGGTACAGGTGTATTCTATGGTTACACCTTC. Protein: CSVGTGVFYGYTF. The gene calls are TRBV29-1 and TRBJ1-2; D perhaps matches TRBD1 (5 bases). This CDR3 is 13 amino acids long. Germline V gene data show CDR1 as SQVTM and CDR2 as ANQGSEA.

About this clonotype: Germline is not matched at one junction end, which may reflect a read error. The chain combines TRBV29-1 with TRBJ1-2; D not certain. In germline, CDR1 is SQVTM, CDR2 ANQGSEA. The CDR3 has 16 residues. DNA of the CDR3: TGCAGTGTCGTCCCCTATCAATCCTCGGGAGTAGATGGCTACGCCTTC. It yields the protein CSVVPYQSSGVDGYAF.

Remarks on this clonotype: A much larger clone lies one base from this, so it may be a read error. J is TRBJ2-2 and V is TRBV4-2; D may be TRBD2 (6 bases). There are 17 residues in the CDR3. The germline CDR1 and CDR2 sequences are LGHNA and YNFKEQ. The CDR3 nucleotides are TGTGGCAGCAGCCAAGTTTCGGCGGGGACGAACACCGGGGAGCTGTTTTTT. Residues: CGSSQVSAGTNTGELFF.

As concerns this clonotype: A much larger clone sits a single nucleotide away, making a read error possible. This chain uses TRBV5-4 with TRBJ2-5; TRBD2 matches 7 bases. Germline loops: CDR1 SGHNT, CDR2 YYREEE (reference sequence). The CDR3 sequence is 15 residues long. CDR3 DNA sequence: TGTGTCAGCAGGCCAGGGAGCGGGAACCAAGAGACCCAGTACTTC. Translating gives CVSRPGSGNQETQYF.

About this clonotype itself: The junction departs from germline at one end; a sequencing error may be responsible. CDR3 loop: CASSWRGGHQETQHF. The CDR3 coding sequence is TGTGCCAGCAGCTGGCGGGGGGGTCACCAAGAGACACAGCACTTC. This rearrangement joins TRBV5-4 to TRBJ2-5; 9 positions agree with TRBD2. CDR3 length equals 15 residues. The V gene's germline CDR1 is SGHNT and CDR2 YYREEE (reference sequence).

This clonotype counts as large. This chain joins TRBV29-1 and TRBJ2-4; no definite D call. This CDR3 spans 11 amino acids. V was trimmed by 1 base and J by 6 bases, leaving 4 bases between them. Germline CDR1 and CDR2: SQVTM and ANQGSEA. As DNA, the CDR3 is TGCAGCGTTGAAGGGGGAAACATTCAGTACTTC. Translating it yields CSVEGGNIQYF.